This T cell receptor (beta chain) was recorded in a study of T cell responses to AZD1222 COVID-19 vaccine. Study findings and constraints: As reported, nearly half of all spike-specific TCRs target variant regions that are unmutated.

This clone was counted a single time. The antigen remains undetermined. Sequencing used immunoSEQ multiplex PCR; TCRdb keeps in-frame clones, though not all of them. The sample lists around 160,000 clones, 85% to 95% occurring once. The clonotype comes from an adult who received the AZD1222 COVID-19 vaccine. This material consisted of peripheral blood, taken 28 days after the second AZD1222 dose.

The CDR3 DNA follows: TGTGCCAGCAGCCTCTCCGGGGGGCGGGAGGGGATAAATGAGCAGTTCTTC. It encodes CASSLSGGREGINEQFF. This sequence joins TRBV9 and TRBJ2-1; 9 positions agree with TRBD2. Germline trimming cut 4 bases from V and 7 bases from J; bases unmatched to any gene: 15. Per the germline V gene, CDR1 is SGDLS and CDR2 is YYNGEE. CDR3 length equals 17 residues.